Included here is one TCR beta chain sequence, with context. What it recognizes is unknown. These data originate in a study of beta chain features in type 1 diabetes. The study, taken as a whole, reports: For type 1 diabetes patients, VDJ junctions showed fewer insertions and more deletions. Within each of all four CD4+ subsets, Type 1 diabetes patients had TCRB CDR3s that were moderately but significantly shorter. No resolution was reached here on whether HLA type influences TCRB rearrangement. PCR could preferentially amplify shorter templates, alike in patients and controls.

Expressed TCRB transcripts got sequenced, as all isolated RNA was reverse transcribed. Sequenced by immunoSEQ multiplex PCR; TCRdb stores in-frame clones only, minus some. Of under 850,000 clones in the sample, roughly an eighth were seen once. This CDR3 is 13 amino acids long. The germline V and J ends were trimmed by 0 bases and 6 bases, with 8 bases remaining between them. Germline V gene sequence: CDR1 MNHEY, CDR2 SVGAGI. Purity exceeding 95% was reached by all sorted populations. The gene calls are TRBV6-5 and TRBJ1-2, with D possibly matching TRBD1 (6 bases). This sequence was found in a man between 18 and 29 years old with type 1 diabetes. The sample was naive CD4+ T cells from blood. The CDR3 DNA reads TGTGCCAGCAGTTACTCGAGGGGGAATGGCTACACCTTC. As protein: CASSYSRGNGYTF.